This TCR beta chain emerged from a study of blood T cell repertoires in COVID-19. Study-wide context: COVID-19 samples, acute and convalescent, were from the United States, Italy and Spain. In each case, the material was cDNA or gDNA derived from T cells, B-cell-depleted T cells, or PBMCs.

The table lists this clone with a few counts. The CDR3 has 17 residues. The V gene end was trimmed by 1 base and the J gene end by 6 bases; junction bases not matched to a gene: 10. Germline V gene data show CDR1 as SEHNR and CDR2 as FQNEAQ (reference sequence). Original handling: Estimation of nucleated cell counts was performed using reference gene primer amplification. Clones were read by immunoSEQ multiplex PCR, and TCRdb kept only the in-frame ones, dropping some. V and J calls and clone size are given by that table; D and trimming were obtained from the DNA. Of more than 95,000 clones in the sample, 84% were seen once.

The receptor was derived from a man between 60 and 70 years old with acute or convalescent COVID-19. The chain combines TRBV7-9 with TRBJ2-1, with TRBD2 matching over 9 bases. The sequenced sample consisted of peripheral blood. CDR3 nucleotides: TGTGCCAGCAGCTTAGTGGGAAGCGGGAGGTTCTTCAATGAGCAGTTCTTC. Translating gives CASSLVGSGRFFNEQFF. Looking up the rest from reference TRBV7-9 and TRBJ2-1 gives the full variable domain: DTGVSQNPRHKITKRGQNVTFRCDPISEHNRLYWYRQTLGQGPEFLTYFQNEAQLEKSRLLSDRFSAERPKGSFSTLEIQRTEQGDSAMYLCASSLVGSGRFFNEQFFGPGTRLTVL.